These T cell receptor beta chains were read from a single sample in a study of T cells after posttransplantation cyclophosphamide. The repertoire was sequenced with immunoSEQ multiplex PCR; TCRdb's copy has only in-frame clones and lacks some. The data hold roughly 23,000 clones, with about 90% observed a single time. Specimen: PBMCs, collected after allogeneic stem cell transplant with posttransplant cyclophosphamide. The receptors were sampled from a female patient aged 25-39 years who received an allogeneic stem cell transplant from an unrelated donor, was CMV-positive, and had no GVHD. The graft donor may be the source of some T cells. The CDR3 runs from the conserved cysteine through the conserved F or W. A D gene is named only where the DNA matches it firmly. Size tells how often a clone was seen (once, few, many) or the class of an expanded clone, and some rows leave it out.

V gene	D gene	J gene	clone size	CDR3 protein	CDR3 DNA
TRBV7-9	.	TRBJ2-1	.	CASSFGGAAYNEQFF	TGTGCCAGCAGCTTCGGCGGGGCCGCCTACAATGAGCAGTTCTTC
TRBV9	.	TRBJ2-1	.	CASNVGATYNEQFF	TGTGCCAGCAATGTGGGGGCCACCTACAATGAGCAGTTCTTC
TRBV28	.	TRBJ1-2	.	CASSLPVDYGYTF	TGTGCCAGCAGTTTACCTGTCGACTATGGCTACACCTTC
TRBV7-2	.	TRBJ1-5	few	CASSLGGINQPQHF	TGTGCCAGCAGCCTGGGGGGGATCAATCAGCCCCAGCATTTT
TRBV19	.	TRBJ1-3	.	CASSPEASGWNSGNTIYF	TGTGCCAGTAGCCCAGAGGCGTCTGGATGGAACTCTGGAAACACCATATATTTT
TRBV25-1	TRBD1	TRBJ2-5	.	CASSDPGQGGETQYF	TGTGCCAGCAGTGACCCCGGACAGGGCGGAGAGACCCAGTACTTC
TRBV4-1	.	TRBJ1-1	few	CASSLPQGRNTEAFF	TGCGCCAGCAGCCTGCCCCAGGGAAGAAACACTGAAGCTTTCTTT
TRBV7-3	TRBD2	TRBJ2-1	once	CASSLTSGGPIYNEQFF	TGTGCCAGCAGCTTAACTAGCGGGGGCCCTATATACAATGAGCAGTTCTTC
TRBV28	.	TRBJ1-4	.	CASSFQEFLFF	TGTGCCAGCAGTTTTCAGGAATTTCTGTTTTTT
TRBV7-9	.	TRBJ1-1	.	CASSSKGPTEAFF	TGTGCCAGCAGCTCTAAGGGGCCCACTGAAGCTTTCTTT
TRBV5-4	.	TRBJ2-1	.	CASSLGGPVNNEQFF	TGTGCCAGCAGCCTCGGGGGGCCAGTAAACAATGAGCAGTTCTTC
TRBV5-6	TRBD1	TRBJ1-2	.	CASSSGQVGSYTF	TGTGCCAGCAGCTCAGGACAGGTCGGAAGCTACACCTTC
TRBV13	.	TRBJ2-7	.	CASSLVGGARYEQYF	TGTGCCAGCAGCTTAGTTGGTGGGGCCCGGTACGAGCAGTACTTC
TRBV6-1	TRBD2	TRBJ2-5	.	CASQSSGGFQETQYF	TGTGCCAGCCAGAGTAGCGGGGGATTCCAAGAGACCCAGTACTTC
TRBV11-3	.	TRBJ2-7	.	CASSFRVGGDEQYF	TGTGCCAGCAGCTTTCGAGTGGGGGGAGACGAGCAGTACTTC
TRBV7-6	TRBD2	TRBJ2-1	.	CASSLGNSGLAGNEQFF	TGTGCCAGCAGCTTAGGAAACTCGGGACTAGCGGGAAATGAGCAGTTCTTC
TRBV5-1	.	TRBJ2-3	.	CASSFGGRTDTQYF	TGCGCCAGCAGCTTTGGGGGCCGCACAGATACGCAGTATTTT
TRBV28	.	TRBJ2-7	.	CASSFRGPSYEQYF	TGTGCCAGCAGTTTTAGAGGGCCTTCCTACGAGCAGTACTTC
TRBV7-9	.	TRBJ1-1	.	CASSLRQTNTEAFF	TGTGCCAGCAGCTTGAGACAAACGAACACTGAAGCTTTCTTT
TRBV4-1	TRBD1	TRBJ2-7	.	CASSQDRGQINSYEQYF	TGCGCCAGCAGCCAAGATCGGGGACAGATTAACTCCTACGAGCAGTACTTC
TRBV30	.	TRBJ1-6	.	CAWSGTRTMSESSYNSPLHF	TGTGCCTGGAGTGGAACTCGGACAATGTCCGAGAGCTCCTATAATTCACCCCTCCACTTT
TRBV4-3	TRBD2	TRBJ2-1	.	CASSQELAGAAREFF	TGCGCCAGCAGCCAAGAACTAGCGGGGGCCGCGAGGGAGTTCTTC
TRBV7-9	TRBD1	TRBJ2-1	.	CASSLARGHEQFF	TGTGCCAGCAGCTTAGCGAGGGGGCATGAGCAGTTCTTC
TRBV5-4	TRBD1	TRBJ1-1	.	CASSTSRQGAWTEAFF	TGTGCCAGCAGCACCTCCCGACAGGGGGCTTGGACTGAAGCTTTCTTT
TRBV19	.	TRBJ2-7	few	CASSIRPERYEQYF	TGTGCCAGTAGTATAAGACCGGAGAGGTACGAGCAGTACTTC
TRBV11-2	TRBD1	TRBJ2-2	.	CASSLSGTDTGELFF	TGTGCCAGCAGCCTTTCCGGGACAGACACCGGGGAGCTGTTTTTT
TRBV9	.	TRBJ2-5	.	CASSPGLRETQYF	TGTGCCAGCAGCCCCGGTCTTCGGGAGACCCAGTACTTC
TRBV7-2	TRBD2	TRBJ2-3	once	CASSITGGLTDTQYF	TGTGCCAGCAGCATCACGGGGGGACTCACAGATACGCAGTATTTT
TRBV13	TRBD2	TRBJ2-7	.	CASSPTTLAGDAYEQYF	TGTGCCAGCAGCCCGACCACTCTAGCGGGGGACGCCTACGAGCAGTACTTC
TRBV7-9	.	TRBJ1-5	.	CASSGRNQPQHF	TGTGCCAGCAGCGGCAGGAATCAGCCCCAGCATTTT
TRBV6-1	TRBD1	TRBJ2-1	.	CASSADGPKGANNEQFF	TGTGCCAGCAGTGCAGACGGCCCGAAGGGGGCGAACAATGAGCAGTTCTTC
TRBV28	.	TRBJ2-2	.	CASRGHPNTGELFF	TGTGCCAGCAGGGGACACCCGAACACCGGGGAGCTGTTTTTT
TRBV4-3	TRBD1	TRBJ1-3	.	CASSQGGTANSGNTIYF	TGCGCCAGCAGCCAAGGAGGGACAGCCAACTCTGGAAACACCATATATTTT
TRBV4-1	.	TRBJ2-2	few	CASSQVISGTGELFF	TGCGCCAGCAGCCAAGTTATTAGTGGCACCGGGGAGCTGTTTTTT
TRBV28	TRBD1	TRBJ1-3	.	CASSLWGQGVPGNTIYF	TGTGCCAGCAGTTTATGGGGACAGGGAGTACCCGGAAACACCATATATTTT
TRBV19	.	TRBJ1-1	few	CASSSRVSGEAFF	TGTGCCAGTAGTTCCAGGGTCTCCGGTGAAGCTTTCTTT
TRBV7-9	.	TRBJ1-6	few	CASSFGGGVNSPLHF	TGTGCCAGCAGCTTCGGCGGAGGGGTTAATTCACCCCTCCACTTT
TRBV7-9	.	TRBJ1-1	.	CASRLRLRGAETEAFF	TGTGCCAGCAGACTTAGACTGCGGGGGGCAGAGACTGAAGCTTTCTTT
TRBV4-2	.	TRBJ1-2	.	CASSQVRYRGYGYTF	TGTGCCAGCAGCCAAGTGAGGTATAGGGGCTATGGCTACACCTTC
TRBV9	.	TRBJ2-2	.	CASSADSSYTGELFF	TGTGCCAGCAGCGCCGACTCCTCCTACACCGGGGAGCTGTTTTTT
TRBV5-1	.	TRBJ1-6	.	CASSLARGGSPLHF	TGCGCCAGCAGCTTGGCCAGGGGCGGTTCACCCCTCCACTTT
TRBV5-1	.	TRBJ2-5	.	CASSRLTWTEETQYF	TGCGCCAGCAGCCGTCTTACGTGGACAGAAGAGACCCAGTACTTC
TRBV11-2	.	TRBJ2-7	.	CASSLSGHLYEQYF	TGTGCCAGCAGCTTATCAGGACACCTCTACGAGCAGTACTTC
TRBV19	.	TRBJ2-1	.	CASSPRDNEQFF	TGTGCCAGTAGTCCTCGGGACAATGAGCAGTTCTTC